One and the same sample provided the 26 T cell receptor beta chains below, sequenced in a study of identical twins. From the 5' RACE reads, TCRdb called clonotypes with MiXCR, one entry per CDR3 protein. The top ten clones hold approximately 3.2% of a sample with some 590,000 distinct CDR3 sequences, roughly 9.9% of them seen once. The same data also contributed to another study, on yellow fever vaccine responses in identical twins.

Material for sequencing was PBMCs. The source is a woman aged 18-30 years in good health.

This clonotype was detected ten times or more. The V call is TRBV4-3, the J call TRBJ2-1, with 7 bases matching TRBD2. V shed 3 bases, J shed 4 bases, and the junction held 3 bases outside the gene matches. Germline lookup yields CDR1 LGHNA and CDR2 YSLEER. This CDR3 region has 14 residues. The CDR3 DNA follows: TGCGCCAGCAGCCACGGGACTACGTACAATGAGCAGTTCTTC. Its protein is CASSHGTTYNEQFF.

This clonotype turned up a few times. V and J are TRBV24-1 and TRBJ2-1; D unresolved. The germline V gene has CDR1 KGHDR and CDR2 SFDVKD. Trimming shortened V by 2 bases and J by 1 base, and 8 bases separated the two germline ends. The CDR3 is 15 residues long. The CDR3 loop reads CATSDSLGSYNEQFF. CDR3 sequence (DNA): TGTGCCACCAGTGATTCTCTCGGATCCTACAATGAGCAGTTCTTC.

In this sample, this clonotype turned up many times. The V gene is TRBV29-1, the J gene TRBJ1-1; 7 nucleotides align to TRBD1. The V gene end was trimmed by 5 bases and the J gene end by 7 bases; junction bases not matched to a gene: 10. The CDR3 covers 13 residues. Germline V gene sequence: CDR1 SQVTM, CDR2 ANQGSEA. The CDR3 bases are TGCAGCGTTACTCCCAGGGGGGGTGGTGAAGCTTTCTTT. Amino acids: CSVTPRGGGEAFF.

Many counts were recorded for this clonotype. The rearrangement links TRBV6-5 to TRBJ2-7; TRBD1 matches at 8 bases. V shed 2 bases and J 5 bases; nucleotides not matched to a gene: 8. CDR1 is MNHEY and CDR2 is SVGAGI in the germline V gene. The CDR3 has 15 residues. CDR3 coding DNA: TGTGCCAGCAGTTACGCCACAGGGGGGCGGAACGAGCAGTACTTC. Encoded protein: CASSYATGGRNEQYF.

This clonotype was observed at least ten times. The V call is TRBV12-3 or TRBV12-4, the J call TRBJ2-1, with 7 bases matching TRBD2. V shed 4 bases and J 9 bases; nucleotides not matched to a gene: 15. CDR3 length: 16 amino acids. CDR3 sequence (DNA): TGTGCCAGCAGTTCGAAGCGGGAAAGGGTCGAAGGTGAGCAGTTCTTC. Protein product: CASSSKRERVEGEQFF.

This chain uses TRBV7-8 with TRBJ2-7; D might be TRBD2 (5 bases). Trimming shortened V by 7 bases and J by 0 bases, and 13 bases separated the two germline ends. Germline-derived CDR1 and CDR2 are SGHVS and FQNEAQ. This CDR3 has 14 residues. CDR3 loop: CASTLIGDSYEQYF. Written as DNA, the CDR3 is TGTGCCAGCACCCTGATCGGGGACTCCTACGAGCAGTACTTC.

This rearrangement joins TRBV20-1 to TRBJ2-7; 13 positions agree with TRBD2. Germline CDR1 DFQATT, CDR2 SNEGSKA (reference sequence). Unmatched junction bases numbered 3, after V lost 1 base and J lost 3 bases. CDR3 length: 15 residues. CDR3 sequence reads: CSARGGTSGIYEQYF. The CDR3 DNA reads as TGCAGTGCTAGAGGGGGGACTAGCGGGATCTACGAGCAGTACTTC.

This clonotype has only a few counts. This CDR3 reads CSASTSSAEDSDTQYF. For the CDR3, the DNA is TGCAGTGCTAGCACCTCTTCCGCGGAAGACTCAGATACGCAGTATTTT. The chain joins TRBV20-1 to TRBJ2-3; no reliable D call. Trimming shortened V by 3 bases and J by 4 bases, and 20 bases separated the two germline ends. The CDR3 contains 16 residues. Germline-derived CDR1 and CDR2 are DFQATT and SNEGSKA (reference sequence).

The chain carries TRBV12-3 or TRBV12-4 and TRBJ1-4; perhaps TRBD1 as D (5 bases). The CDR3 is made up of 14 amino acids. V was trimmed by 1 base and J by 8 bases, leaving 11 bases between them. This CDR3 reads CASSLVGGAEKLFF. For the CDR3, the DNA is TGTGCCAGCAGTTTAGTGGGGGGAGCCGAAAAACTGTTTTTT.

The chain employs TRBV7-7 and TRBJ2-5; 10 bases are shared with TRBD1. The germline CDR1 and CDR2 sequences are SSHAT and FNYEAQ (reference sequence). The CDR3 consists of 12 residues. CDR3 in DNA: TGTGCTACGGGACAGGGGACTGAGACCCAGTACTTC. Residues: CATGQGTETQYF. The full variable domain, completed using reference TRBV7-7 and TRBJ2-5, is GAGVSQSPRYKVTKRGQDVTLRCDPISSHATLYWYQQALGQGPEFLTYFNYEAQPDKSGLPSDRFSAERPEGSISTLTIQRTEQRDSAMYRCATGQGTETQYFGPGTRLLVL.

This clonotype was seen many times. V usage is TRBV12-3 or TRBV12-4 and J usage is TRBJ2-7; D unclear. Deletions cut 1 base from V and 2 bases from J, with 9 bases between. The CDR3 is 14 residues long. In DNA, the CDR3 is TGTGCCAGCAGTTTAGGGACCATCCCCTACGAGCAGTACTTC. Amino acid sequence: CASSLGTIPYEQYF.

The chain carries TRBV4-3 and TRBJ2-7; 8 bases fit TRBD1. The CDR3 consists of 15 residues. V lost 3 bases to trimming and J lost 3 bases; unmatched junction nucleotides: 7. Germline V gives CDR1 LGHNA, CDR2 YSLEER. The CDR3: CASSQSGTGVYEQYF. The DNA for the CDR3 is TGCGCCAGCAGCCAGTCCGGGACAGGCGTCTACGAGCAGTACTTC.

This clonotype came up a few times. The rearrangement uses TRBV11-2 and TRBJ2-7; 7 bases map to TRBD2. V shed 7 bases, J shed 2 bases, and the junction held 5 bases outside the gene matches. CDR3 length: 13 residues. The V gene's germline CDR1 is SGHAT and CDR2 FQNNGV. CDR3 nucleotides: TGTGCCAGCACCCTAGCGGCTACCTACGAGCAGTACTTC. It codes for CASTLAATYEQYF.

This clonotype was detected many times. The rearrangement joins TRBV13 to TRBJ1-1; D uncertain. This CDR3 is 16 amino acids long. Trimming left V 2 bases short and J 2 bases short, with 15 bases between. Germline CDR1 and CDR2: PRHDT and FYEKMQ (reference sequence). The CDR3 sequence is CASSLLRANRNTEAFF. The DNA of the CDR3 is TGTGCCAGCAGCTTATTGAGGGCGAATAGAAACACTGAAGCTTTCTTT.

V usage is TRBV4-3 and J usage is TRBJ2-3; TRBD2 agrees at 8 bases. CDR1 LGHNA and CDR2 YSLEER come from the germline V gene. The CDR3 consists of 17 residues. The V segment lost 0 bases and the J segment 4 bases; nucleotides outside the gene matches: 9. The CDR3 loop reads CASSQERSAGAADTQYF. The DNA of the CDR3 is TGCGCCAGCAGCCAAGAGAGGTCAGCGGGAGCGGCAGATACGCAGTATTTT.

This clonotype occurred many times. The rearrangement links TRBV12-3 or TRBV12-4 to TRBJ1-5; perhaps TRBD1 as D (5 bases). The CDR3 runs 14 residues. Trimming stripped 3 bases from V and 6 bases from J, with 12 bases between. CDR3 sequence (DNA): TGTGCCAGCAGTTTCGGGCAGGGAAGTCAGCCCCAGCATTTT. Its translation is CASSFGQGSQPQHF.

In its sample, this clonotype was seen many times. The chain carries TRBV2 and TRBJ2-1, with 7 positions matching TRBD1. J was trimmed by 5 bases and V by 5 bases; bases with no gene match: 3. The CDR3 length is 13 residues. Per germline, CDR1 SNHLY and CDR2 FYNNEI. DNA for the CDR3: TGTGCCAGCAGTACCGGGACAGACAATGAGCAGTTCTTC. Encoded protein: CASSTGTDNEQFF.

There are many counts of this clonotype. The rearrangement links TRBV12-5 to TRBJ2-7; TRBD2 matches 9 bases. Per germline, CDR1 LGHNT and CDR2 FRNRAP. CDR3 length equals 17 residues. V shed 3 bases and J 5 bases; nucleotides not matched to a gene: 14. The CDR3 spells CASGFLSGSPLSHEQYF. The CDR3 DNA follows: TGTGCTAGTGGTTTCCTTAGCGGGAGTCCCCTATCGCACGAGCAGTACTTC.

This clonotype was seen ten or more times. The V gene is TRBV6-5, the J gene TRBJ2-7; a weak D match, TRBD1 (5 bases). Trimming took off 2 bases at V and 1 base at J, with 12 bases between the two ends. The CDR3 runs to 15 residues. The V gene's germline CDR1 is MNHEY and CDR2 SVGAGI. This chain's CDR3 is CASSYRVGASYEQYF. CDR3 bases: TGTGCCAGCAGTTACAGGGTAGGGGCTTCCTACGAGCAGTACTTC.

There are many counts of this clonotype. The chain has TRBV5-1 and TRBJ2-3; D ambiguous. The ends were cut back, 4 bases at V and 0 bases at J, with 6 bases in the middle. Germline-derived CDR1 and CDR2 are SGHRS and YFSETQ. The CDR3 consists of 13 residues. CDR3 loop: CASSPFSTDTQYF. CDR3 bases: TGCGCCAGCAGCCCCTTTAGCACAGATACGCAGTATTTT.

The sample holds a few counts of this clonotype. The chain links TRBV5-1 to TRBJ1-2; TRBD1 aligns across 9 bases. Germline V CDR1 and CDR2: SGHRS, YFSETQ. V was pared by 4 bases and J by 7 bases, with 8 bases of the junction left unmatched. This CDR3 has 14 residues. The CDR3 protein is CASSTGQGGVGYTF. The CDR3 DNA sequence: TGCGCCAGCAGCACGGGACAGGGCGGAGTTGGCTACACCTTC.

This clonotype showed up many times. The gene calls are TRBV28 and TRBJ2-1, with TRBD2 matching over 8 bases. V gave up 9 bases and J gave up 8 bases; unmatched junction bases: 15. Germline CDR1 reads MDHEN; CDR2 reads SYDVKM. CDR3 length: 15 amino acids. CDR3 amino acids: CASSAGTSGVHEQFF. CDR3 DNA: TGTGCCAGTTCGGCCGGTACTAGCGGTGTACATGAGCAGTTCTTC.

In its sample, this clonotype was seen many times. V usage is TRBV7-3 and J usage is TRBJ2-3, with 8 bases identical to TRBD2. The CDR3 covers 14 residues. The germline CDR1 and CDR2 sequences are SGHTA and FQGTGA. The V gene end was trimmed by 4 bases and the J gene end by 2 bases; junction bases not matched to a gene: 2. The CDR3 region has the DNA TGTGCCAGCAGCTCAGCGGGGGACACAGATACGCAGTATTTT. Its protein is CASSSAGDTDTQYF.

This clonotype was found many times. The chain recombines TRBV12-3 or TRBV12-4 with TRBJ2-1, with 8 nucleotides matching TRBD1. The CDR3 extends over 16 amino acids. V trimming: 7 bases; J trimming: 5 bases; junction bases outside the gene matches: 13. The CDR3 here is CASTTATGALNNEQFF. Here the CDR3 DNA reads TGTGCCAGCACTACTGCGACAGGGGCGTTAAACAATGAGCAGTTCTTC.

The chain joins TRBV5-5 to TRBJ1-3; D not certain. Trimming took 4 bases from V and 1 from J, leaving 24 bases between them. Germline CDR1 reads SGHKS; CDR2 reads YYEKEE (reference sequence). The CDR3 loop spans 19 amino acids. The CDR3 region has the DNA TGTGCCAGCAGCGCTGACACTCGAGTGTTTGATATTTCTGGAAACACCATATATTTT. Its protein product is CASSADTRVFDISGNTIYF. The entire variable domain, with the rest obtained from reference TRBV5-5 and TRBJ1-3, is as follows: DAGVTQSPTHLIKTRGQQVTLRCSPISGHKSVSWYQQVLGQGPQFIFQYYEKEERGRGNFPDRFSARQFPNYSSELNVNALLLGDSALYLCASSADTRVFDISGNTIYFGEGSWLTVV.

This clonotype was observed a handful of times. V usage is TRBV20-1 and J usage is TRBJ1-3, with a possible D match to TRBD1 (5 bases). Trimming left V 3 bases short and J 8 bases short, with 17 bases between. There are 14 residues in the CDR3. CDR1 and CDR2 from the germline V gene are DFQATT and SNEGSKA (reference sequence). The chain's CDR3 is CSASPRDLRDTIYF. CDR3 bases: TGCAGTGCTAGTCCCCGGGACCTTAGAGACACCATATATTTT.